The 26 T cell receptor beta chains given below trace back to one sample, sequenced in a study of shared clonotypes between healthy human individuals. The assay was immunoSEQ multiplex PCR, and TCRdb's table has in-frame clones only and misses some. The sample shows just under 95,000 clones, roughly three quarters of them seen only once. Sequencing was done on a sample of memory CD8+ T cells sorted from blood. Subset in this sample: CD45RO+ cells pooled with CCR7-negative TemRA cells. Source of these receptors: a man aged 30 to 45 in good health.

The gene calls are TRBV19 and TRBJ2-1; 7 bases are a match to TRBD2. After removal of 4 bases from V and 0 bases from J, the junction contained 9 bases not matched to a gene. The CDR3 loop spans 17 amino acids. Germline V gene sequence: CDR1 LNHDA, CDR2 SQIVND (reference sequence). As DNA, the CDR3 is TGTGCCAGTAGTACCTATAGCGGGCCTAGCTCCTACAATGAGCAGTTCTTC. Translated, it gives CASSTYSGPSSYNEQFF.

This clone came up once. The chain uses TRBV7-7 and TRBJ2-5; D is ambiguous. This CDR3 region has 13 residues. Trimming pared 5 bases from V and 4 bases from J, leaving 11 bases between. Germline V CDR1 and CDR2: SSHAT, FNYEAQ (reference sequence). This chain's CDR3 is CASSRAALETQYF. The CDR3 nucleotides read TGTGCCAGCAGCCGGGCGGCGCTAGAGACCCAGTACTTC.

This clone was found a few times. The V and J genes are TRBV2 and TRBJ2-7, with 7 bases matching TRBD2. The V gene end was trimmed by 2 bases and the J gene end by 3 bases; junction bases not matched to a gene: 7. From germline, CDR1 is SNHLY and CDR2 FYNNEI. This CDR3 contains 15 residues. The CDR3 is CASSERREYRYEQYF. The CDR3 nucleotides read TGTGCCAGCAGTGAACGGCGGGAGTATCGCTACGAGCAGTACTTC.

CDR3 DNA: TGCAGTGCTAGAGCGGTAATCGGCTACACCTTC. As protein: CSARAVIGYTF. The genes are TRBV20-1 and TRBJ1-2; D is undetermined. From germline, CDR1 is DFQATT and CDR2 SNEGSKA (reference sequence). V lost 1 base, J lost 8 bases, and 8 bases lay in between. This CDR3 is 11 amino acids long.

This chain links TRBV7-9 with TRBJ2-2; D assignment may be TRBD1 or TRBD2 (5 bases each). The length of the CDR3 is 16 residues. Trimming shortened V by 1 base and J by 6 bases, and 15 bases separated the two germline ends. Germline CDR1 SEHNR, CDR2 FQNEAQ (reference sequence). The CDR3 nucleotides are TGTGCCAGCAGCTTAGACGGGACGGGAAAAGCCGGGGAGCTGTTTTTT. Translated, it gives CASSLDGTGKAGELFF.

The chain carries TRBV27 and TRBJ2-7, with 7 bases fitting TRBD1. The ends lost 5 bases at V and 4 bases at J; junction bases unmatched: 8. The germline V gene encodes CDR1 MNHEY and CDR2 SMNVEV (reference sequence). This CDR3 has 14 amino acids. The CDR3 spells CASSPSGRGYEQYF. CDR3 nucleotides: TGTGCCAGCAGTCCCTCGGGCAGGGGGTACGAGCAGTACTTC.

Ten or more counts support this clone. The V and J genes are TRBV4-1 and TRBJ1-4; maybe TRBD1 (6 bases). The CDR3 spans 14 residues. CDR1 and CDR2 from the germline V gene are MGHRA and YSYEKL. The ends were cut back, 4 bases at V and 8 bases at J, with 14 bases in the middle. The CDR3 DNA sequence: TGCGCCAGCAGCCCGAGGGGGTTTGGGGAAAAACTGTTTTTT. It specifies CASSPRGFGEKLFF.

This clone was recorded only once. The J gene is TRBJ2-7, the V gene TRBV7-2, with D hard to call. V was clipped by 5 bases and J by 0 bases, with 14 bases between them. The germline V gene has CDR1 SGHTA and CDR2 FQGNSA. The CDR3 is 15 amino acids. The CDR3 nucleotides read TGTGCCAGCAGCCCCCTTCCCCTAAGCTCCTACGAGCAGTACTTC. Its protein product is CASSPLPLSSYEQYF.

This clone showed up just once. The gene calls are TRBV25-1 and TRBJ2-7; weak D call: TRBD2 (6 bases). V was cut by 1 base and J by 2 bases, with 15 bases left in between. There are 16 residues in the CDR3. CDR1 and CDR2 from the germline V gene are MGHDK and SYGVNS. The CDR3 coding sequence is TGTGCCAGCAGTGAATCCCTGGAGGGCTCTACCTACGAGCAGTACTTC. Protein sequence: CASSESLEGSTYEQYF.

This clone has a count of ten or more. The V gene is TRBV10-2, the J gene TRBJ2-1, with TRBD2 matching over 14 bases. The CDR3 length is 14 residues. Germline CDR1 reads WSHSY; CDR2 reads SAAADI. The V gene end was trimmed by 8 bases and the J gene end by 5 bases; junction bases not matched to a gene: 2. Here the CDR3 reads CASEGLAGDNEQFF. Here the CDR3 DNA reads TGCGCCAGCGAGGGACTAGCGGGAGACAATGAGCAGTTCTTC.

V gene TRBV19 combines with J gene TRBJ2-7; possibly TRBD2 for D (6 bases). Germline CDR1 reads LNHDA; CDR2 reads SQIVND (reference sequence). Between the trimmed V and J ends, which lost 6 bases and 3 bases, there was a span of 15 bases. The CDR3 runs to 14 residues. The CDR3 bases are TGTGCCAGTAGCCCAGCGGGCTGGGACTACGAGCAGTACTTC. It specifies CASSPAGWDYEQYF.

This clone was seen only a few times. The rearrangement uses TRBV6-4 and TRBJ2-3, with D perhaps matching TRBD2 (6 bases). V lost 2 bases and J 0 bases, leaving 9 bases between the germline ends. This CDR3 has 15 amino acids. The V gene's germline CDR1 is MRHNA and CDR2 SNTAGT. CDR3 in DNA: TGTGCCAGCAGTGACGGGGGGTTGAGCACAGATACGCAGTATTTT. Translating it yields CASSDGGLSTDTQYF.

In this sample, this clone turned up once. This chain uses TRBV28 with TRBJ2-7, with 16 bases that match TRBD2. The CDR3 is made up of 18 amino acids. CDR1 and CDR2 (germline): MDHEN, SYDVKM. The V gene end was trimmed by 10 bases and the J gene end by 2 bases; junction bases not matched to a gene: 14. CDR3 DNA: TGTGCCATCAGGGGCGCCGGGACTAGCGGGAGGGGAACCTACGAGCAGTACTTC. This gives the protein CAIRGAGTSGRGTYEQYF. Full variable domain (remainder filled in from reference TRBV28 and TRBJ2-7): DVKVTQSSRYLVKRTGEKVFLECVQDMDHENMFWYRQDPGLGLRLIYFSYDVKMKEKGDIPEGYSVSREKKERFSLILESASTNQTSMYLCAIRGAGTSGRGTYEQYFGPGTRLTVT.

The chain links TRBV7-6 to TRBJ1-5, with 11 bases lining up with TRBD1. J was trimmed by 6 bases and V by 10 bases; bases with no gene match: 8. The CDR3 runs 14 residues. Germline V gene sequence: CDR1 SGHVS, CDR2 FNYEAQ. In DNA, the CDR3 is TGTGCCACAACCGCCGGACAGGGGGCTCAGCCCCAGCATTTT. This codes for CATTAGQGAQPQHF.

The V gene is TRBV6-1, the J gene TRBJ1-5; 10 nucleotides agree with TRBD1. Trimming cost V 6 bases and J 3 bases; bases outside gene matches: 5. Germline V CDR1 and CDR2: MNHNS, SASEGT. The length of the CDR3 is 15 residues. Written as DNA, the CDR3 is TGTGCCAGCAGCTGGACAGGGGGATACAATCAGCCCCAGCATTTT. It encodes CASSWTGGYNQPQHF.

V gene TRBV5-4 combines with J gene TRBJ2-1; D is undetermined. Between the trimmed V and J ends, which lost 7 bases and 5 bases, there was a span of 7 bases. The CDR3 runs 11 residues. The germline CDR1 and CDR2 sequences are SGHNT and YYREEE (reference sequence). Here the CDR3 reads CASGRNNEQFF. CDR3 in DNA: TGTGCCAGCGGAAGGAACAATGAGCAGTTCTTC.

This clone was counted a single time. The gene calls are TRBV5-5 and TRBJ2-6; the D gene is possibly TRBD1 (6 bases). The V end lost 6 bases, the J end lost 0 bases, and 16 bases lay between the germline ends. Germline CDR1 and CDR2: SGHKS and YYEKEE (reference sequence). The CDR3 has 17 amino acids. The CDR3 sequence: CASTPNRQVSGANVLTF. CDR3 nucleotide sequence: TGTGCCAGCACGCCTAATCGACAGGTCTCTGGGGCCAACGTCCTGACTTTC.

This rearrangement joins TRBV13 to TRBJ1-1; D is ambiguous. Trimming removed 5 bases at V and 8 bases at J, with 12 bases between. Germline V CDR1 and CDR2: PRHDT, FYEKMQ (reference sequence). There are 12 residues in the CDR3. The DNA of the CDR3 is TGTGCCAGCAGCCACGAGGTGGGCGAAGCTTTCTTT. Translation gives CASSHEVGEAFF. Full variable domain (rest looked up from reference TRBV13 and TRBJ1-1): AAGVIQSPRHLIKEKRETATLKCYPIPRHDTVYWYQQGPGQDPQFLISFYEKMQSDKGSIPDRFSAQQFSDYHSELNMSSLELGDSALYFCASSHEVGEAFFGQGTRLTVV.

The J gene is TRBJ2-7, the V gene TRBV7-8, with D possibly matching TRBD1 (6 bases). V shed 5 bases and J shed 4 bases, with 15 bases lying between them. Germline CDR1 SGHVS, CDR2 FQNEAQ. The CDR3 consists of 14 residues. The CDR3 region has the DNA TGTGCCAGCAGCCGAGGCTCAACAGGGTACGAGCAGTACTTC. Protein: CASSRGSTGYEQYF.

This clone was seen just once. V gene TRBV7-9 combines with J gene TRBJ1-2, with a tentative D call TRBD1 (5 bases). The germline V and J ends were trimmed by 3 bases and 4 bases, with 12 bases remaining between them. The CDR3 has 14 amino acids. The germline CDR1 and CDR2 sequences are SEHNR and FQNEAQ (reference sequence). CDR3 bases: TGTGCCAGCAGCTTTACAGGTTCCCTCTATGGCTACACCTTC. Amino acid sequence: CASSFTGSLYGYTF.

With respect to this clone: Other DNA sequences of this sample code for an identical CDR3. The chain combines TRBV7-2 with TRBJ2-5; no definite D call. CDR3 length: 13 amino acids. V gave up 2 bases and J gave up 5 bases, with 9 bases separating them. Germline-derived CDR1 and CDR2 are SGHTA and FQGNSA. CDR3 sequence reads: CASSLSLGETQYF. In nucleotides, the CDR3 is TGTGCCAGCAGCTTATCATTGGGGGAGACCCAGTACTTC.

CDR3 nucleotides: TGTGCCAGCAGTTTATACGGGCAGGGGTACACTGAAGCTTTCTTT. This translates into CASSLYGQGYTEAFF. This chain uses TRBV27 with TRBJ1-1; a possible D gene is TRBD1 (6 bases). The CDR3 extends over 15 amino acids. Germline CDR1 is MNHEY and CDR2 is SMNVEV (reference sequence). Between the trimmed V and J ends, which lost 1 base and 3 bases, there was a span of 12 bases.

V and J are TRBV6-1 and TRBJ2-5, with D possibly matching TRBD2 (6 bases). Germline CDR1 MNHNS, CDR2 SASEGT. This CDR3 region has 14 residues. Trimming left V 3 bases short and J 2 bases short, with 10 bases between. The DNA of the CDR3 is TGTGCCAGCAGTGACGGTGGGGGGCAAGAGACCCAGTACTTC. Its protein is CASSDGGGQETQYF.

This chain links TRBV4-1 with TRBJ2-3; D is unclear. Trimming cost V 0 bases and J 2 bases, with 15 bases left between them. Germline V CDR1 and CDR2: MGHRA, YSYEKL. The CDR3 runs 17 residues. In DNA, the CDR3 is TGCGCCAGCAGCCAAGATTGGAATTCCCCCCCCACAGATACGCAGTATTTT. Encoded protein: CASSQDWNSPPTDTQYF.

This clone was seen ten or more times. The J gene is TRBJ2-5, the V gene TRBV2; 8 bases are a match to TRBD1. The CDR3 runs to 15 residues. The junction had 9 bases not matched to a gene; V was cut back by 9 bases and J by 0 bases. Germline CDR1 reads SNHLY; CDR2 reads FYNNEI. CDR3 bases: TGTGCCAGTACAGGACAGGGCGGGTACCAAGAGACCCAGTACTTC. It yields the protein CASTGQGGYQETQYF.

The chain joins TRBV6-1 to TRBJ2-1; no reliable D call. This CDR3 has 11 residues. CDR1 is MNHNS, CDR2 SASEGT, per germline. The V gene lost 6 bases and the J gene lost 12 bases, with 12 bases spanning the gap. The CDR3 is CASSHIYGQFF. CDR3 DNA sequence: TGTGCCAGCAGCCATATATATGGGCAGTTCTTC.